This T cell receptor beta chain was captured in a study of T-cell memory formation after mild COVID-19. Study-wide points: Clones shrinking between day 15 and 85 showed a balanced CD4/CD8 split, and those that grew later tilted toward CD4+. CD8+ contracting clones occupied EMRA, while CD4+ ones occupied mainly CM and EM.

A note on this clonotype: Its specificity is unknown.

5'RACE, which relied on constant-segment primers, yielded TCR alpha and TCR beta cDNA libraries carrying sample barcodes and UMIs. One entry per CDR3 protein results from TCRdb running MiXCR on the 5' RACE reads. The sample consists of 110,000 or so distinct CDR3 sequences, around a fifth of them appearing once. V was shortened by 1 base and J by 7 bases, with 10 bases between the two germline ends. The V gene's germline CDR1 is LGHNA and CDR2 YSLEER. The CDR3 totals 14 residues. The chain couples TRBV4-3 to TRBJ2-2; possible D gene TRBD2, 5 bases. This sequence originates from a man younger than 35 who had mild COVID-19 (a few samples of this study predate the infection). Cell type and time point are not known. What was sequenced was PBMCs or a T cell subset sorted from them (not recorded which). The CDR3: CASSQGLGSGELFF. The CDR3 DNA reads as TGCGCCAGCAGCCAAGGGTTGGGGAGCGGGGAGCTGTTTTTT.